The source of this TCR beta chain is a study of response to subunit inactivated influenza vaccine. Findings and limits, study-wide: Only a handful of new T cells, the authors suggested, are recruited with each seasonal influenza vaccination.

There are 13 residues in the CDR3. CDR1 and CDR2 (germline): MNHNS, SASEGT. Unmatched junction bases numbered 5, after V lost 10 bases and J lost 4 bases. TCRdb re-called the RT-PCR reads with MiXCR, one entry per CDR3 protein. The sample shows about 500,000 distinct CDR3 sequences, 10% to 15% of them seen only once. This clonotype has at least ten counts. Its target is not known. Specimen: PBMCs from blood, collected roughly 48 days after vaccination. The chain joins TRBV6-1 to TRBJ2-2; TRBD1 aligns across 8 bases. The TCR comes from a man aged 50-59 years who received an inactivated influenza vaccine. The CDR3 loop is CATGQGTTGELFF. The CDR3 region has the DNA TGTGCCACCGGACAGGGTACCACCGGGGAGCTGTTTTTT.